This T cell receptor beta chain is from a study of cytomegalovirus exposure and HLA in healthy donors. In the study overall: A prior study identified 117 million unique TCR beta sequences from about 200 million T cells. Regarding the study as a whole: Sequencing probably produced one cluster of sequence variants that were highly shared. Clonal expansion was found to be greater in HLA-associated TCR beta chains than in equally common others in a later analysis.

Healthy bone marrow donors made up the donor group. The CDR3 is 15 amino acids. Germline V gene lookup returns CDR1 MDHEN and CDR2 SYDVKM. The V and J ends lost 8 bases and 2 bases respectively, with 18 bases between them. Primers for the PCR totalled 60 Vbeta and 13 Jbeta. Measured with immunoSEQ multiplex PCR; TCRdb has only the in-frame clones, and not every one. The table has tens of thousands of clones, roughly 61% seen once; the top ten hold about 15%. With regard to this clone: Antigen specificity is unknown.

This chain connects TRBV28 to TRBJ2-5; tentatively, D is TRBD2 (8 bases). The sample taken for sequencing was PBMCs. This TCR came from a woman in her forties in good health and CMV-seropositive. The CDR3 coding sequence is TGTGCCAGCCATTCGGGGGGGACAGCTCAAGAGACCCAGTACTTC. Its protein product is CASHSGGTAQETQYF.